This T cell receptor (beta chain) comes out of a study of response to subunit inactivated influenza vaccine. TCRdb redid the calling of the RT-PCR reads with MiXCR, one entry per CDR3 protein. The sample yields hundreds of thousands of distinct CDR3 sequences, roughly 15% seen once. At least ten counts were recorded for this clonotype. Trimming cost V 2 bases and J 0 bases; bases outside gene matches: 7. From germline, CDR1 is MNHNS and CDR2 SASEGT. The CDR3 consists of 17 residues. The source of this sequence is a man over 45 who received an inactivated influenza vaccine. The chain is built from TRBV6-1 and TRBJ1-2; 9 nucleotides line up with TRBD1. The sample here was PBMCs from blood, taken 14 days before vaccination. CDR3 protein: CASSERTGVLANYGYTF. As DNA, the CDR3 is TGTGCCAGCAGTGAACGGACAGGGGTTTTGGCTAACTATGGCTACACCTTC.